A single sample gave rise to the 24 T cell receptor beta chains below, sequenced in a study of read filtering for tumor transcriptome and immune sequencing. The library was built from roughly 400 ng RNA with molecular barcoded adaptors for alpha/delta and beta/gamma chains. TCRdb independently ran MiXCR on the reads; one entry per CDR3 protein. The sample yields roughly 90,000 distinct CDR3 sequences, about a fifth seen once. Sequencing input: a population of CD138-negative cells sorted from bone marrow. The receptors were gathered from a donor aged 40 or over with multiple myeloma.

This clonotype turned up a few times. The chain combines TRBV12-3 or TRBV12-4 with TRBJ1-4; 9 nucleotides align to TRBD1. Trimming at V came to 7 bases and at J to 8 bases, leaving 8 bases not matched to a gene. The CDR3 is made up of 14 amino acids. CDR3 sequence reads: CASTSGTGNEKLFF. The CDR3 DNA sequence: TGTGCCAGCACCTCCGGGACAGGGAACGAAAAACTGTTTTTT.

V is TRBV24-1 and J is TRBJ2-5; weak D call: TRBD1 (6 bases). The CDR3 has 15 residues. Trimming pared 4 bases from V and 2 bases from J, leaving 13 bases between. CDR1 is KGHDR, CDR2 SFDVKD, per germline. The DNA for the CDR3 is TGTGCCACCAGTGACATGACAGGCTTTCAAGAGACCCAGTACTTC. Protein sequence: CATSDMTGFQETQYF.

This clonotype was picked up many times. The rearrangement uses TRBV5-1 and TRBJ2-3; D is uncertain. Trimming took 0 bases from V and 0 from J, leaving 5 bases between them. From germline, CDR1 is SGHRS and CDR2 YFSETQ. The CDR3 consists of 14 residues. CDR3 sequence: CASSLERSTDTQYF. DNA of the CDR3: TGCGCCAGCAGCTTGGAAAGGAGCACAGATACGCAGTATTTT.

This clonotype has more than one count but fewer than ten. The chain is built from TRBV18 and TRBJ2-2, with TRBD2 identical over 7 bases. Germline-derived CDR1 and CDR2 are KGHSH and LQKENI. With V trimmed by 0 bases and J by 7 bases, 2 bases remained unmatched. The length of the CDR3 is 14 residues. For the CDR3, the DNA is TGTGCCAGCTCACCACCGCCGGGAGGCGGGGAGCTGTTTTTT. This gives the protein CASSPPPGGGELFF.

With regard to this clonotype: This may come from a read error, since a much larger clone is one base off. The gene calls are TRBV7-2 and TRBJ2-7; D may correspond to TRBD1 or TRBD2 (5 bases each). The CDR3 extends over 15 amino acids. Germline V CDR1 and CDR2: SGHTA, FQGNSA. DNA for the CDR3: TGTGCCAGCAGCTTTACCCCGGGACCAAACTACGAGCAGTCCTTC. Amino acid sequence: CASSFTPGPNYEQSF.

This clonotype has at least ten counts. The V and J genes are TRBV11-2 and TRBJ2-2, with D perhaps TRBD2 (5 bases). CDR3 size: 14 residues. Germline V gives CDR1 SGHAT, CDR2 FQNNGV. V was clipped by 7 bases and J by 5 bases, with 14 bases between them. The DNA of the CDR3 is TGTGCCAGCAACCCCTGGAGGTTGACCGGGGAGCTGTTTTTT. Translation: CASNPWRLTGELFF.

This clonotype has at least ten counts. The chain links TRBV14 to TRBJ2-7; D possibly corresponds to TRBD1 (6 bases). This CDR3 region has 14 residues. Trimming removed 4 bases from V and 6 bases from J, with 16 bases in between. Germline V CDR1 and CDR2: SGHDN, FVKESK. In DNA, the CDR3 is TGTGCCAGCAGCCGATTAGATACAGGGTTCGAGCAGTACTTC. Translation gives CASSRLDTGFEQYF.

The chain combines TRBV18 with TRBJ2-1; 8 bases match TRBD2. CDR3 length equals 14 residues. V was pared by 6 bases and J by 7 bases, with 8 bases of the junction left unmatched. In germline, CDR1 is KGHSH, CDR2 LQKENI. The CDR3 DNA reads TGTGCCAGCTCCCCCCGGGGGGGGAGGAATGAGCAGTTCTTC. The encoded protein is CASSPRGGRNEQFF.

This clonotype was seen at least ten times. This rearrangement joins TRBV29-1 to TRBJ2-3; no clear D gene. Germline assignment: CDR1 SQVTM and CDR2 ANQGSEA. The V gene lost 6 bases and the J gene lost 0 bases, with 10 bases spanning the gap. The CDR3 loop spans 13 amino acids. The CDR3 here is CSVDLGSTDTQYF. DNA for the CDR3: TGCAGCGTGGACCTAGGCAGCACAGATACGCAGTATTTT.

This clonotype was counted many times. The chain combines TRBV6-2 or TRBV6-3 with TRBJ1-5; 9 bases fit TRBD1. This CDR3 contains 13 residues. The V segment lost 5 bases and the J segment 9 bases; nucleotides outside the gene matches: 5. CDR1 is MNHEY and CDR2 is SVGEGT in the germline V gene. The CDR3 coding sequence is TGTGCCAGCAGTGGACAGGGGAGCTGGCCCCAGCATTTT. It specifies CASSGQGSWPQHF.

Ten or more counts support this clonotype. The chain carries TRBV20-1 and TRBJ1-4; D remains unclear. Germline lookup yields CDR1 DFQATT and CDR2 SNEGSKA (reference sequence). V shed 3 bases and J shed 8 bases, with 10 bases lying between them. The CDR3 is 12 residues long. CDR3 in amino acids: CSASQPGEKLFF. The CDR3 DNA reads TGCAGTGCTAGCCAACCAGGAGAAAAACTGTTTTTT.

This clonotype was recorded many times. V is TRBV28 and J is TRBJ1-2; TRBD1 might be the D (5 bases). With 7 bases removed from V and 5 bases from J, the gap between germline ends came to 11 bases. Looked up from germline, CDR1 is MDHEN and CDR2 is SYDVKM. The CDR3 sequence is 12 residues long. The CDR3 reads CASTDSEYGYTF. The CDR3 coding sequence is TGTGCCAGCACAGACAGCGAATATGGCTACACCTTC.

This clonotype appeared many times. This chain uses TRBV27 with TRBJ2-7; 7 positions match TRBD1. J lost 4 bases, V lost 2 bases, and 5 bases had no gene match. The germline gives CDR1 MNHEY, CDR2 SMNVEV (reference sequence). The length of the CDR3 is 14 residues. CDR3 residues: CASSLVGGSYEQYF. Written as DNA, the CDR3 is TGTGCCAGCAGTTTAGTAGGGGGCTCTTACGAGCAGTACTTC.

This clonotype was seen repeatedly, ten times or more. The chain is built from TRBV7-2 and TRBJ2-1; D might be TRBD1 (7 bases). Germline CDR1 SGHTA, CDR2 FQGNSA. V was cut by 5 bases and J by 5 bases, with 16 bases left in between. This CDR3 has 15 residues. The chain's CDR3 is CASSTYRGGDNEQFF. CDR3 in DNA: TGTGCCAGCAGCACCTACAGGGGAGGTGACAATGAGCAGTTCTTC. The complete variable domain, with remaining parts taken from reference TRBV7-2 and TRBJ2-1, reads GAGVSQSPSNKVTEKGKDVELRCDPISGHTALYWYRQSLGQGLEFLIYFQGNSAPDKSGLPSDRFSAERTGGSVSTLTIQRTQQEDSAVYLCASSTYRGGDNEQFFGPGTRLTVL.

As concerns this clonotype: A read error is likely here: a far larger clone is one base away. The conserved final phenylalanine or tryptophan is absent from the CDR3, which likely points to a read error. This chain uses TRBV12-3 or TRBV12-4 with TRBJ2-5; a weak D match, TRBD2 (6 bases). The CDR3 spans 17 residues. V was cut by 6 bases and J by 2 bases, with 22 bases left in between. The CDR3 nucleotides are TGTGCCAGCAGCCCTCGATCGGACGTGGAGGGTCAAGAGACCCAGTACTCC. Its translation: CASSPRSDVEGQETQYS.

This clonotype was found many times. The CDR3 coding sequence is TGTGCCAGCAGCTTGACAGGGGTGACTGAAGCTTTCTTT. It is translated as CASSLTGVTEAFF. V and J are TRBV6-1 and TRBJ1-1, with 8 positions matching TRBD1. CDR1 is MNHNS and CDR2 is SASEGT in the germline V gene. The CDR3 covers 13 residues. Trimming at V came to 6 bases and at J to 5 bases, leaving 5 bases not matched to a gene.

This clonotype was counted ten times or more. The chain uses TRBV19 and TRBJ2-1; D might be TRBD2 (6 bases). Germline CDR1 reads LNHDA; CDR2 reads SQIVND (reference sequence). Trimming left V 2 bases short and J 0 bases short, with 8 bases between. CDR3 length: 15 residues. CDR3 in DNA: TGTGCCAGTAGTATATCCGGGGGCTCCTACAATGAGCAGTTCTTC. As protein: CASSISGGSYNEQFF.

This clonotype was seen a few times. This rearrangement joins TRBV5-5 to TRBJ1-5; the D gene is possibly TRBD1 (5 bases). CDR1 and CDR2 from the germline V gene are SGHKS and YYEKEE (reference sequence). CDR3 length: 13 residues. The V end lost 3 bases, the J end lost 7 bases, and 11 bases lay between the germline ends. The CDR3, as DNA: TGTGCCAGCAGCTCCCAGGGAGGGCAGCCCCAGCATTTT. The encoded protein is CASSSQGGQPQHF.

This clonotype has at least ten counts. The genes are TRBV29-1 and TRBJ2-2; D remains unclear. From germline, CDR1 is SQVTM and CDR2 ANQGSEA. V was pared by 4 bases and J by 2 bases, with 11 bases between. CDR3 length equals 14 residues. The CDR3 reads CSVAASPNTGELFF. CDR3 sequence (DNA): TGCAGCGTTGCAGCGAGCCCAAACACCGGGGAGCTGTTTTTT.

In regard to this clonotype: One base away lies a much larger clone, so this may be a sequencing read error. The chain's CDR3 is CSVDGRDRNEQFF. Written as DNA, the CDR3 is TGCAGCGTTGACGGGAGAGACCGCAATGAGCAGTTCTTC. The chain links TRBV29-1 to TRBJ2-1, with a weak D call TRBD2 (6 bases). Per germline, CDR1 SQVTM and CDR2 ANQGSEA. CDR3 length: 13 amino acids. V shed 3 bases and J shed 6 bases, with 12 bases lying between them.

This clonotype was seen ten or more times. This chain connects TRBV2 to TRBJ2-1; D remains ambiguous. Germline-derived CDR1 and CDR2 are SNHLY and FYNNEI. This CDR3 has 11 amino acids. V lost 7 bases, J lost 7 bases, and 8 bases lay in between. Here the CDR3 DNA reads TGTGCCAGCAACCCCCGGAATGAGCAGTTCTTC. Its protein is CASNPRNEQFF.

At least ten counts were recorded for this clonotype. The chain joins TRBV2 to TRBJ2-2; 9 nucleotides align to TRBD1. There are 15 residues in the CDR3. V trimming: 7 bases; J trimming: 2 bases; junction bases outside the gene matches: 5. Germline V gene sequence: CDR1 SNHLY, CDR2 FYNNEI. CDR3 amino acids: CASNVGQGNTGELFF. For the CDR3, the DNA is TGTGCCAGCAATGTGGGACAGGGTAACACCGGGGAGCTGTTTTTT.

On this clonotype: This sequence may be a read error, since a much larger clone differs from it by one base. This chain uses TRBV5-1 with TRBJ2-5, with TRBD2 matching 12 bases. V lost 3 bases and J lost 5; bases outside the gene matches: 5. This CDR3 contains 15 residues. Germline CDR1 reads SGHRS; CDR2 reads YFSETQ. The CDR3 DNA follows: TGCGCCAGCAGCTCGGTGCTAGCGGGGGGGGAGACCCAGTACTTC. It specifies CASSSVLAGGETQYF.

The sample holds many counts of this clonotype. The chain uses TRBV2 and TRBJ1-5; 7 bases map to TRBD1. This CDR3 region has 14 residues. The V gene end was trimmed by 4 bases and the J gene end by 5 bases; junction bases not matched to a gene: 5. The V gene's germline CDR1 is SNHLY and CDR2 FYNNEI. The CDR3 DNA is TGTGCCAGCAGTGGAGACAGGGTGTATCAGCCCCAGCATTTT. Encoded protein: CASSGDRVYQPQHF.